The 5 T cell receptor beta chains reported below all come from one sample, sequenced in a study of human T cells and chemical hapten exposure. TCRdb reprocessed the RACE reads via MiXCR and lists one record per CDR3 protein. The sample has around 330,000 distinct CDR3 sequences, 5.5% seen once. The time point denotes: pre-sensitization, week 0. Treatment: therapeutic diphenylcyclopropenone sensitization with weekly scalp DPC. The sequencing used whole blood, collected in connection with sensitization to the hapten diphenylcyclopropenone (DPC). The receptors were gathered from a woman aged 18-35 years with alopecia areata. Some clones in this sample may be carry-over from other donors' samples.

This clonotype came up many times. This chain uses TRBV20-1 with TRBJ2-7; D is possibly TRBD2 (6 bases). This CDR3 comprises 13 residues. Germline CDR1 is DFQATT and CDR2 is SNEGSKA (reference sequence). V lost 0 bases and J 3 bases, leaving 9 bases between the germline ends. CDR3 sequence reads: CSARDSGNYEQYF. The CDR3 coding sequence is TGCAGTGCTAGAGATAGCGGCAACTACGAGCAGTACTTC.

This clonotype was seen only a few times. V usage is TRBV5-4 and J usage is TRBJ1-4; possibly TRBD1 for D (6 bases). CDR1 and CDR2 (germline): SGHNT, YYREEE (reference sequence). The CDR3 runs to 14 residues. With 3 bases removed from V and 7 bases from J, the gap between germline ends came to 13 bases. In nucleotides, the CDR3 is TGTGCCAGCAGCTACTCAGGGGACGGTGAAAAACTGTTTTTT. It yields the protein CASSYSGDGEKLFF.

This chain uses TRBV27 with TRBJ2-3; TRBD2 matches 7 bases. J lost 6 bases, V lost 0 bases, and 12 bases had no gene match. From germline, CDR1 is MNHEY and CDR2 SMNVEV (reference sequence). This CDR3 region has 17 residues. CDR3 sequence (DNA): TGTGCCAGCAGTTTATCCCTCCCGGCGGGGGTATACGATACGCAGTATTTT. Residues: CASSLSLPAGVYDTQYF.

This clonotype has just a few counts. Here the CDR3 DNA reads TGTGCCATCAGTGGACAGGGGCATAACGAGCAGTACTTC. The encoded protein is CAISGQGHNEQYF. The rearrangement links TRBV10-3 to TRBJ2-7; TRBD1 matches at 8 bases. J gave up 5 bases and V 4 bases, and 4 bases lay outside the gene matches. Germline values: CDR1 ENHRY, CDR2 SYGVKD. The CDR3 sequence is 13 residues long.

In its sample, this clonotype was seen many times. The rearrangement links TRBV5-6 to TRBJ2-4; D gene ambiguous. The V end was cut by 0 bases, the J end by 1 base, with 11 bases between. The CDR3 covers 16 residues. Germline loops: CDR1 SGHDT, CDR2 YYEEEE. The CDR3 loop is CASSLALRGAKNIQYF. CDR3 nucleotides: TGTGCCAGCAGCTTGGCACTCCGTGGGGCCAAAAACATTCAGTACTTC.